The 31 T cell receptor beta chains given below trace back to one sample, sequenced in a study of CD8+CD57+ T cells in acquired aplastic anemia. CDR3 and TCR beta VDJ profiling relied on a genomic DNA template. TCRdb redid the calling of the reads with MiXCR, one entry per CDR3 protein. The sample records approximately 270,000 distinct CDR3 sequences, approximately 55% being singletons. Sequencing was done on a sample of sorted CD4+, CD8+, or CD8+CD57+ T cells (not recorded which) from PBMCs. These receptors all come from a human donor with severe aplastic anemia or a healthy control (not recorded which).

This clonotype was detected a few times. The V and J genes are TRBV24-1 and TRBJ1-2; no reliable D call. V was shortened by 1 base and J by 6 bases, with 11 bases between the two germline ends. The length of the CDR3 is 14 residues. The V gene's germline CDR1 is KGHDR and CDR2 SFDVKD. The CDR3 DNA reads as TGTGCCACCAGTGATTTCTCGGGGATCCATGGCTACACCTTC. Protein sequence: CATSDFSGIHGYTF.

The chain couples TRBV12-3 or TRBV12-4 to TRBJ2-1; 9 bases align to TRBD2. This CDR3 contains 16 residues. V dropped 0 bases and J dropped 10; count of bases not matched to a gene: 10. CDR3 nucleotides: TGTGCCAGCAGTTTAGCGAGGGCGGGAGGGCCCGTCGAGCAGTTCTTC. Its protein product is CASSLARAGGPVEQFF.

The chain links TRBV5-1 to TRBJ1-1; weak D call: TRBD1 (5 bases). CDR1 and CDR2 (germline): SGHRS, YFSETQ. The CDR3 spans 15 residues. The V end was cut by 6 bases, the J end by 0 bases, with 15 bases between. DNA for the CDR3: TGCGCCAGCAACTCCCCGGGGGGTATGAACACTGAAGCTTTCTTT. The encoded protein is CASNSPGGMNTEAFF.

The genes are TRBV19 and TRBJ2-7; a possible D gene is TRBD1 (6 bases). The V end lost 1 base, the J end lost 0 bases, and 10 bases lay between the germline ends. CDR3 length equals 15 residues. Germline V gene lookup returns CDR1 LNHDA and CDR2 SQIVND (reference sequence). This chain's CDR3 is CASSIAGDNSYEQYF. DNA of the CDR3: TGTGCCAGTAGTATAGCAGGGGACAACTCCTACGAGCAGTACTTC.

This clonotype was recorded at least ten times. The V and J genes are TRBV12-3 or TRBV12-4 and TRBJ1-6; D is ambiguous. V was clipped by 6 bases and J by 0 bases, with 9 bases between them. There are 15 residues in the CDR3. In nucleotides, the CDR3 is TGTGCCAGCAGGGCGGGTAGCTCCTATAATTCACCCCTCCACTTT. It is translated as CASRAGSSYNSPLHF.

The rearrangement links TRBV20-1 to TRBJ2-5; 8 nucleotides align to TRBD1. The CDR3 is made up of 14 amino acids. The V segment lost 4 bases and the J segment 5 bases; nucleotides outside the gene matches: 9. In germline, CDR1 is DFQATT, CDR2 SNEGSKA (reference sequence). Here the CDR3 reads CSAIDRGGEETQYF. The CDR3 coding sequence is TGCAGTGCTATCGACAGGGGAGGAGAGGAGACCCAGTACTTC.

The chain joins TRBV19 to TRBJ2-7, with 8 bases fitting TRBD2. V gave up 4 bases and J gave up 4 bases; unmatched junction bases: 6. Germline V gene lookup returns CDR1 LNHDA and CDR2 SQIVND (reference sequence). This CDR3 is 14 amino acids long. Here the CDR3 reads CASSRGLGTYEQYF. The CDR3 DNA sequence: TGTGCCAGTAGTAGGGGACTAGGAACTTACGAGCAGTACTTC.

The chain has TRBV3-1 and TRBJ1-1; D perhaps matches TRBD1 (5 bases). This CDR3 has 17 residues. Trimming stripped 5 bases from V and 1 base from J, with 20 bases between. Per germline, CDR1 LGHDT and CDR2 YNNKEL (reference sequence). CDR3 loop: CASSASGGVYRNTEAFF. The CDR3 region has the DNA TGTGCCAGCAGCGCGAGCGGGGGGGTGTATAGGAACACTGAAGCTTTCTTT.

The V and J genes are TRBV24-1 and TRBJ1-5, with TRBD1 as a possible D gene (5 bases). Germline V gene lookup returns CDR1 KGHDR and CDR2 SFDVKD. This CDR3 contains 18 residues. V was clipped by 1 base and J by 5 bases, with 20 bases between them. CDR3 bases: TGTGCCACCAGTGATTTAGTAGCCGGGGGGGTTGGAGATCAGCCCCAGCATTTT. Amino acids: CATSDLVAGGVGDQPQHF.

The chain carries TRBV10-3 and TRBJ2-7; 12 positions match TRBD1. The CDR3 runs to 14 residues. CDR1 is ENHRY and CDR2 is SYGVKD in the germline V gene. J lost 5 bases, V lost 4 bases, and 3 bases had no gene match. As DNA, the CDR3 is TGTGCCATCAGTGGTGGGACAGGGGGCAACGAGCAGTACTTC. Translation gives CAISGGTGGNEQYF.

The gene calls are TRBV4-1 and TRBJ2-2; D unclear. The CDR3 runs to 15 residues. Per germline, CDR1 MGHRA and CDR2 YSYEKL. V lost 0 bases and J lost 2, with 7 bases in between. The CDR3 loop is CASSQDWGNTGELFF. The CDR3 coding sequence is TGCGCCAGCAGCCAAGATTGGGGAAACACCGGGGAGCTGTTTTTT.

The chain combines TRBV19 with TRBJ2-2, with D possibly being TRBD1 or TRBD2 (6 bases each). Looked up from germline, CDR1 is LNHDA and CDR2 is SQIVND (reference sequence). The CDR3 covers 15 residues. V was clipped by 5 bases and J by 2 bases, with 12 bases between them. The CDR3 sequence is CASSDGGRNTGELFF. CDR3 DNA sequence: TGTGCCAGTAGTGACGGGGGCCGAAACACCGGGGAGCTGTTTTTT.

As regards this clonotype: Compared with germline, one end of the junction differs, possibly owing to a read error. The V call is TRBV14, the J call TRBJ1-1, with TRBD1 matching over 9 bases. Germline CDR1 is SGHDN and CDR2 is FVKESK. The CDR3 is 18 residues long. This CDR3 reads CASSQGHGDRDAYTEAFF. The CDR3, as DNA: TGTGCCAGCAGCCAAGGGCACGGGGACAGGGACGCTTACACTGAAGCCTTCTTT.

The gene calls are TRBV12-3 or TRBV12-4 and TRBJ1-2; D ambiguous. The CDR3 has 13 residues. The germline V and J ends were trimmed by 6 bases and 2 bases, with 10 bases remaining between them. CDR3 amino acids: CASRSTMNYGYTF. The DNA of the CDR3 is TGTGCCAGCAGGTCGACTATGAACTATGGCTACACCTTC.

Turning to this clonotype: This could be a read error, since a much larger clone is one nucleotide away. This chain connects TRBV12-5 to TRBJ2-4; D gene uncertain. This CDR3 comprises 13 residues. Trimming removed 10 bases from V and 0 bases from J, with 10 bases in between. Germline values: CDR1 LGHNT, CDR2 FRNRAP. The CDR3 sequence: CANPKLAKNIQYF. CDR3 in DNA: TGTGCTAATCCGAAACTAGCCAAAAACATTCAGTACTTC.

In its sample, this clonotype was seen many times. The chain recombines TRBV6-6 with TRBJ1-2, with D uncertain. The germline gives CDR1 MNHNY, CDR2 SVGAGI (reference sequence). V lost 6 bases and J 6 bases, leaving 17 bases between the germline ends. The length of the CDR3 is 14 residues. The CDR3 region is CASSPPGLYDGYTF. CDR3 in DNA: TGTGCCAGCAGCCCCCCCGGGTTGTACGATGGCTACACCTTC.

This clonotype has more than one count but fewer than ten. The chain combines TRBV20-1 with TRBJ1-6; 8 positions agree with TRBD1. The junction had 10 bases not matched to a gene; V was cut back by 5 bases and J by 10 bases. CDR3 length: 14 residues. CDR1 DFQATT and CDR2 SNEGSKA come from the germline V gene (reference sequence). In nucleotides, the CDR3 is TGCAGTGCTCCGCTTGGACAGGGAGGATCACCCCTCCACTTT. This encodes CSAPLGQGGSPLHF.

This clonotype was observed at least ten times. CDR3 in DNA: TGTGCCAGCAGCCAAGATCTGGGACTCCTCCACTTT. As protein: CASSQDLGLLHF. The V and J genes are TRBV3-1 and TRBJ1-6, with D possibly matching TRBD1 (5 bases). Germline CDR1 reads LGHDT; CDR2 reads YNNKEL (reference sequence). This CDR3 is 12 amino acids long. Trimming left V 0 bases short and J 15 bases short, with 9 bases between.

V and J are TRBV7-2 and TRBJ1-5; D remains unclear. CDR1 SGHTA and CDR2 FQGNSA come from the germline V gene. The ends were cut back, 2 bases at V and 0 bases at J, with 5 bases in the middle. The CDR3 has 14 residues. The CDR3 coding sequence is TGTGCCAGCAGCTTATTTTCTAGCAATCAGCCCCAGCATTTT. Translating gives CASSLFSSNQPQHF. Variable domain in full (rest from reference TRBV7-2 and TRBJ1-5): GAGVSQSPSNKVTEKGKDVELRCDPISGHTALYWYRQSLGQGLEFLIYFQGNSAPDKSGLPSDRFSAERTGGSVSTLTIQRTQQEDSAVYLCASSLFSSNQPQHFGDGTRLSIL.

Ten or more counts support this clonotype. The chain joins TRBV19 to TRBJ2-5, with 8 bases aligning to TRBD1. Germline-derived CDR1 and CDR2 are LNHDA and SQIVND (reference sequence). This CDR3 region has 17 residues. The V and J ends lost 3 bases and 0 bases, in that order; junction bases with no gene match: 9. The CDR3 DNA reads as TGTGCCAGTAGTATGAGTGGGACAGGCGGGTACCAAGAGACCCAGTACTTC. Its protein product is CASSMSGTGGYQETQYF.

The chain couples TRBV20-1 to TRBJ2-7, with a weak D call TRBD2 (5 bases). The germline V and J ends were trimmed by 1 base and 6 bases, with 16 bases remaining between them. This CDR3 region has 14 residues. Germline values: CDR1 DFQATT, CDR2 SNEGSKA (reference sequence). The CDR3 protein is CSARGTPGVFEQYF. The CDR3 nucleotides read TGCAGTGCTAGAGGTACTCCCGGGGTTTTCGAGCAGTACTTC.

This rearrangement joins TRBV6-7 to TRBJ2-1; 10 positions agree with TRBD2. TRBV6-7 is filed as an ORF, its function uncertain. V gave up 4 bases and J gave up 10 bases; unmatched junction bases: 13. The CDR3 is 16 amino acids. The CDR3 nucleotides are TGTGCCAGCAGTTCCATGGAGCGGGAGGGCCTTGAAGAGCAGTTCTTC. As protein: CASSSMEREGLEEQFF.

CDR3 sequence: CASSLLGRGNTEAFF. CDR3 coding DNA: TGTGCCAGCAGCCTTTTAGGGCGGGGGAACACTGAAGCTTTCTTT. The chain has TRBV7-3 and TRBJ1-1; D gene uncertain. With 5 bases removed from V and 1 base from J, the gap between germline ends came to 14 bases. The germline V gene has CDR1 SGHTA and CDR2 FQGTGA. The CDR3 sequence is 15 residues long.

The chain recombines TRBV2 with TRBJ2-1, with 10 bases that match TRBD1. V shed 6 bases and J 5 bases; nucleotides not matched to a gene: 7. The germline V gene has CDR1 SNHLY and CDR2 FYNNEI. This CDR3 spans 15 amino acids. The CDR3 DNA reads TGTGCCAGCAGCCCCGGGACAGGGGAGGACAATGAGCAGTTCTTC. It yields the protein CASSPGTGEDNEQFF.

This clonotype showed up just a few times. This chain's CDR3 is CSETGQGYNEQFF. The CDR3 DNA is TGCAGTGAAACGGGACAGGGGTACAATGAGCAGTTCTTC. The rearrangement joins TRBV20-1 to TRBJ2-1; 10 positions agree with TRBD1. The CDR3 contains 13 residues. Germline V gene sequence: CDR1 DFQATT, CDR2 SNEGSKA (reference sequence). With 7 bases clipped from V and 4 bases from J, the junction kept 4 bases outside the gene matches.

Here the CDR3 reads CASSLRGNNEQFF. The CDR3 DNA follows: TGTGCCAGCAGCTTACGGGGAAACAATGAGCAGTTCTTC. This chain uses TRBV7-2 with TRBJ2-1, with D perhaps matching TRBD2 (5 bases). This CDR3 has 13 residues. V was cut by 2 bases and J by 5 bases, with 7 bases left in between. Germline lookup yields CDR1 SGHTA and CDR2 FQGNSA.

This clonotype showed up many times. This chain uses TRBV5-6 with TRBJ2-2, with D hard to call. The CDR3 consists of 15 residues. V was shortened by 4 bases and J by 5 bases, with 15 bases between the two germline ends. CDR1 and CDR2 (germline): SGHDT, YYEEEE. The CDR3: CASSVTVIATGELFF. The CDR3, as DNA: TGTGCCAGCAGCGTCACTGTAATAGCAACCGGGGAGCTGTTTTTT.

The V call is TRBV24-1, the J call TRBJ1-4; D gene unclear. The germline V and J ends were trimmed by 9 bases and 4 bases, with 11 bases remaining between them. Germline loops: CDR1 KGHDR, CDR2 SFDVKD. CDR3 length: 13 amino acids. CDR3 protein: CATRASSNEKLFF. The CDR3 coding sequence is TGTGCCACCCGGGCGAGTAGTAATGAAAAACTGTTTTTT.

Concerning this clonotype itself: It may be a read error: a sequence one base away is much more abundant. The chain combines TRBV5-1 with TRBJ2-7, with D perhaps assigned TRBD1 or TRBD2 (5 bases each). The germline V gene encodes CDR1 SGHRS and CDR2 YFSETQ. The V end lost 0 bases, the J end lost 3 bases, and 7 bases lay between the germline ends. CDR3 length equals 13 residues. The CDR3 DNA sequence: TGCGCCAGCAGCTTGGGGGACGGCTACGAGCAGTACTTC. As protein: CASSLGDGYEQYF.

This clonotype appeared many times. This chain links TRBV7-9 with TRBJ2-5, with TRBD2 identical over 11 bases. CDR1 and CDR2 (germline): SEHNR, FQNEAQ (reference sequence). With 5 bases clipped from V and 4 bases from J, the junction kept 6 bases outside the gene matches. This CDR3 spans 15 amino acids. CDR3 region: CASSPGLADGETQYF. The CDR3 region has the DNA TGTGCCAGCAGCCCGGGACTAGCGGATGGAGAGACCCAGTACTTC.

This clonotype has ten or more counts. V and J are TRBV12-3 or TRBV12-4 and TRBJ2-5, with 9 positions matching TRBD2. V lost 5 bases and J lost 5; bases outside the gene matches: 9. The CDR3 contains 15 residues. CDR3 sequence (DNA): TGTGCCAGCAGTGCCCGCAGCGGGGGGAAGGAGACCCAGTACTTC. As protein: CASSARSGGKETQYF.